Given below is one T cell receptor beta chain in context. This CDR3 has 15 residues. Germline V gene sequence: CDR1 SGHDN, CDR2 FVKESK. Losses at the gene ends were 4 bases for V and 10 bases for J; bases not matched to a gene: 7. This specimen comes from a study of cytomegalovirus exposure and HLA in healthy donors. Both 60 Vbeta primers and 13 Jbeta primers went into the PCR. Clones were sequenced by immunoSEQ multiplex PCR, and TCRdb holds only the in-frame ones, with some missing. There are about 190,000 clones in the sample; approximately 82% occur only once, and roughly 1.6% lies in the top ten.

V and J are TRBV14 and TRBJ1-6, with 10 bases lining up with TRBD1. Sequenced material: PBMCs. The receptor was derived from a woman between 18 and 29 years old in good health and CMV-seronegative. The CDR3 loop is CASSLNRDRGSPLHF. The CDR3 DNA reads as TGTGCCAGCAGCCTCAACCGGGACAGGGGCTCACCCCTCCACTTT.